This TCR beta chain appears in the sequencing data of a study of T cells in Graves' hyperthyroidism and ophthalmopathy. Study-level points and caveats: Most clonotypes expanded in the thyroid (above 0.001) were also present in blood.

Germline V gives CDR1 SNHLY, CDR2 FYNNEI. CDR3 length equals 16 residues. V lost 2 bases, J lost 3 bases, and 6 bases stayed unmatched. Amplified TCR beta CDR3 regions came from RNA transcripts. The study used the HTBI primer set for a first-round RT-PCR of the TCR CDR3. TCRdb fed the multiplex PCR reads into MiXCR, producing one record per CDR3 protein. The data contain 250,000 to 300,000 distinct CDR3 sequences, 13% of them singletons. There are many counts of this clonotype. The antigen is not known. The source is a woman in her thirties with Graves' hyperthyroidism that later progressed to Graves' ophthalmopathy. Sequencing used blood. This chain joins TRBV2 and TRBJ2-2; 7 nucleotides line up with TRBD2. The CDR3 nucleotides are TGTGCCAGCAGTGAATACTCTAGCGGAGACACCGGGGAGCTGTTTTTT. Residues: CASSEYSSGDTGELFF.